Shown below are 11 T cell receptor beta chains from a single sample sequenced in a study of T cell repertoires in chronic hepatitis B. The method was immunoSEQ multiplex PCR; TCRdb's version includes in-frame clones alone and lacks a portion of them. The repertoire has under 650 clones, over 75% of them found once; the top ten carry approximately 15%. The material sequenced was total CD8+ T cells from PBMCs. The receptors were gathered from a human donor with chronic hepatitis B virus infection.

The J gene is TRBJ2-7, the V gene TRBV11-2, with D maybe TRBD1 (6 bases). CDR1 is SGHAT and CDR2 is FQNNGV in the germline V gene. This CDR3 is 12 amino acids long. With 4 bases removed from V and 3 bases from J, the gap between germline ends came to 7 bases. Here the CDR3 reads CASSSTGYEQYF. The DNA for the CDR3 is TGTGCCAGCAGCTCGACAGGCTACGAGCAGTACTTC.

The chain combines TRBV2 with TRBJ2-4, with D tentatively TRBD1 (6 bases). The CDR3 has 15 amino acids. The V end was cut by 5 bases, the J end by 4 bases, with 15 bases between. Germline CDR1 reads SNHLY; CDR2 reads FYNNEI. This chain's CDR3 is CASSPVAGQKNIQYF. CDR3 coding DNA: TGTGCCAGCAGTCCGGTGGCCGGACAGAAAAACATTCAGTACTTC.

The genes are TRBV4-1 and TRBJ1-4, with a weak D call TRBD1 (5 bases). The CDR3 runs to 14 residues. Germline V gene sequence: CDR1 MGHRA, CDR2 YSYEKL. Trimming pared 0 bases from V and 8 bases from J, leaving 10 bases between. CDR3 in amino acids: CASSQEGRDEKLFF. In DNA, the CDR3 is TGCGCCAGCAGCCAAGAGGGACGGGACGAAAAACTGTTTTTT.

The chain has TRBV29-1 and TRBJ2-7; the match to TRBD1 covers 9 bases. Germline CDR1 and CDR2: SQVTM and ANQGSEA. This CDR3 spans 13 amino acids. Germline trimming cut 1 base from V and 5 bases from J; bases unmatched to any gene: 3. CDR3 protein: CSVEGTGVHEQYF. CDR3 sequence (DNA): TGCAGCGTTGAAGGGACAGGGGTCCACGAGCAGTACTTC.

The V and J genes are TRBV28 and TRBJ2-1, with 10 bases fitting TRBD1. The J segment lost 9 bases and the V segment lost 7 bases, leaving 9 bases of the junction unmatched. Per the germline V gene, CDR1 is MDHEN and CDR2 is SYDVKM. The CDR3 sequence is 14 residues long. CDR3 DNA sequence: TGTGCCAGCAAAGGGACAGGGGAAGTGGGTGAGCAGTTCTTC. The encoded protein is CASKGTGEVGEQFF. Full variable domain (rest looked up from reference TRBV28 and TRBJ2-1): DVKVTQSSRYLVKRTGEKVFLECVQDMDHENMFWYRQDPGLGLRLIYFSYDVKMKEKGDIPEGYSVSREKKERFSLILESASTNQTSMYLCASKGTGEVGEQFFGPGTRLTVL.

CDR3 nucleotides: TGTGCCAGCAGCTTAAGTGATAGCGGCACAGATACGCAGTATTTT. Its translation: CASSLSDSGTDTQYF. The rearrangement uses TRBV7-3 and TRBJ2-3; a weak D match, TRBD2 (5 bases). There are 15 residues in the CDR3. Trimming pared 1 base from V and 1 base from J, leaving 9 bases between. Germline CDR1 and CDR2: SGHTA and FQGTGA.

The V and J genes are TRBV30 and TRBJ1-5, with a possible D match to TRBD1 (6 bases). Per the germline V gene, CDR1 is GTSNPN and CDR2 is SVGIG (reference sequence). V was pared by 0 bases and J by 4 bases, with 7 bases between. The CDR3 has 13 amino acids. CDR3 protein: CAWSVGGNQPQHF. CDR3 DNA sequence: TGTGCCTGGAGTGTAGGGGGAAATCAGCCCCAGCATTTT.

The V and J genes are TRBV9 and TRBJ2-5; D is perhaps TRBD2 (5 bases). The germline V gene encodes CDR1 SGDLS and CDR2 YYNGEE. Deletions cut 3 bases from V and 0 bases from J, with 15 bases between. CDR3 size: 16 residues. DNA of the CDR3: TGTGCCAGCAGCGCCGGGTTCGGACTCAACCAAGAGACCCAGTACTTC. Its translation: CASSAGFGLNQETQYF.

There are a few counts of this clone. V gene TRBV7-9 combines with J gene TRBJ2-1; 8 nucleotides line up with TRBD2. V lost 8 bases to trimming and J lost 10 bases; unmatched junction nucleotides: 13. CDR1 is SEHNR, CDR2 FQNEAQ, per germline (reference sequence). The CDR3 is 14 amino acids. CDR3 in amino acids: CASSHLAGWDEQFF. The CDR3, as DNA: TGTGCCAGCTCCCATTTAGCGGGATGGGACGAGCAGTTCTTC.

V is TRBV4-2 and J is TRBJ2-7; 10 positions match TRBD1. The V gene end was trimmed by 0 bases and the J gene end by 6 bases; junction bases not matched to a gene: 17. The germline CDR1 and CDR2 sequences are LGHNA and YNFKEQ. The CDR3 extends over 19 amino acids. For the CDR3, the DNA is TGTGCCAGCAGCCAAGATGGACTCTACCGGGACAGGGGTTCCGGCGAGCAGTACTTC. This encodes CASSQDGLYRDRGSGEQYF.

DNA for the CDR3: TGTGCCAGCAGTTTATCAAGGGACTCCTACAATGAGCAGTTCTTC. It encodes CASSLSRDSYNEQFF. The V call is TRBV27, the J call TRBJ2-1, with unresolved D. The CDR3 consists of 15 residues. The ends were cut back, 0 bases at V and 0 bases at J, with 6 bases in the middle. Germline CDR1 MNHEY, CDR2 SMNVEV (reference sequence).